Presented here are 16 T cell receptor beta chains from one specimen sequenced in a study of regulatory and conventional T cells in RAG deficiency. Conventional CD4+ T cells were sorted from blood as CD25-low CD127-high cells. Produced via immunoSEQ multiplex PCR; TCRdb's table is partial and in-frame only. The repertoire holds more than 20,000 clones, with around 95% as singletons. This sample was also put to use in a study of regulatory T cells. That paper adds: The PCR used 52 TRBV and 13 TRBJ primers.

The sequencing sample was made of CD25- CD4+ T cells sorted from blood. All receptors derive from a human donor in good health.

This chain uses TRBV7-2 with TRBJ2-2, with 7 positions matching TRBD1. This CDR3 contains 15 residues. J gave up 8 bases and V 0 bases, and 6 bases lay outside the gene matches. In germline, CDR1 is SGHTA, CDR2 FQGNSA. This chain's CDR3 is CASSLAQGSIGELFF. The CDR3 region has the DNA TGTGCCAGCAGCTTAGCACAGGGGTCGATAGGGGAGCTGTTTTTT.

This chain links TRBV28 with TRBJ1-2, with 8 bases matching TRBD1. V was clipped by 6 bases and J by 4 bases; unmatched bases: 7. In germline, CDR1 is MDHEN, CDR2 SYDVKM. This CDR3 region has 14 residues. CDR3 nucleotide sequence: TGTGCCAGCAGCCCCGACAGGGGTGGCTATGGCTACACCTTC. Protein: CASSPDRGGYGYTF.

The chain combines TRBV19 with TRBJ1-4; maybe TRBD1 (5 bases). V shed 5 bases and J shed 0 bases, with 16 bases lying between them. The CDR3 is made up of 17 amino acids. The germline gives CDR1 LNHDA, CDR2 SQIVND (reference sequence). CDR3 sequence (DNA): TGTGCCAGTAGTTCATCCCGACAGAAAACAACTAATGAAAAACTGTTTTTT. Its protein is CASSSSRQKTTNEKLFF.

The rearrangement uses TRBV9 and TRBJ2-7; TRBD2 is a possible D gene (7 bases). Germline values: CDR1 SGDLS, CDR2 YYNGEE. V was trimmed by 0 bases and J by 6 bases, leaving 10 bases between them. The CDR3 sequence is 13 residues long. CDR3 coding DNA: TGTGCCAGCAGCGTAGTGGGAGGGGGCGAGCAGTACTTC. The encoded protein is CASSVVGGGEQYF.

This chain joins TRBV25-1 and TRBJ1-6; 7 bases are shared with TRBD1. CDR3 length: 15 residues. J lost 7 bases, V lost 3 bases, and 6 bases had no gene match. Germline V CDR1 and CDR2: MGHDK, SYGVNS. DNA for the CDR3: TGTGCCAGCAGTGATAATGACAGGGTAAATTCACCCCTCCACTTT. It specifies CASSDNDRVNSPLHF.

The CDR3, as DNA: TGTGCCAGCAGCCAGGCAGCGGGGCCCACAGATACGCAGTATTTT. Protein sequence: CASSQAAGPTDTQYF. This chain joins TRBV4-2 and TRBJ2-3; 7 bases fit TRBD2. The V and J ends lost 3 bases and 2 bases, in that order; junction bases with no gene match: 5. CDR3 length equals 15 residues. The germline gives CDR1 LGHNA, CDR2 YNFKEQ.

The chain uses TRBV6-1 and TRBJ1-5; D is possibly TRBD1 (5 bases). Trimming left V 0 bases short and J 15 bases short, with 12 bases between. The CDR3 sequence is 12 residues long. Germline V lookup: CDR1 MNHNS, CDR2 SASEGT. The CDR3 spells CASSEARQGGHF. The CDR3 nucleotides are TGTGCCAGCAGTGAAGCGAGGCAGGGAGGGCATTTT.

The CDR3 loop reads CASSGVTSGGAYEQYF. For the CDR3, the DNA is TGTGCCAGCAGCGGGGTGACTAGCGGAGGGGCCTACGAGCAGTACTTC. The chain has TRBV7-2 and TRBJ2-7; TRBD2 aligns across 9 bases. This CDR3 contains 16 residues. Germline V lookup: CDR1 SGHTA, CDR2 FQGNSA. V gave up 5 bases and J gave up 2 bases; unmatched junction bases: 10.

The chain couples TRBV30 to TRBJ2-4; 9 nucleotides line up with TRBD1. The CDR3 is 16 residues long. The V segment lost 3 bases and the J segment 3 bases; nucleotides outside the gene matches: 9. Germline CDR1 and CDR2: GTSNPN and SVGIG (reference sequence). The CDR3 loop reads CAWRVQGADGKNIQYF. CDR3 DNA sequence: TGTGCCTGGAGGGTACAGGGGGCTGATGGCAAAAACATTCAGTACTTC.

V is TRBV5-6 and J is TRBJ2-2, with 7 bases matching TRBD1. From germline, CDR1 is SGHDT and CDR2 YYEEEE. V dropped 2 bases and J dropped 2; count of bases not matched to a gene: 12. The CDR3 runs to 18 residues. The CDR3 region is CASSFTYRDRLNTGELFF. The CDR3 DNA follows: TGTGCCAGCAGCTTTACTTACCGGGACAGACTAAACACCGGGGAGCTGTTTTTT.

The J gene is TRBJ1-1, the V gene TRBV28; 9 positions match TRBD1. Per the germline V gene, CDR1 is MDHEN and CDR2 is SYDVKM. This CDR3 is built from 17 residues. J lost 1 base, V lost 5 bases, and 11 bases had no gene match. The chain's CDR3 is CASSTTGTGTPNTEAFF. Written as DNA, the CDR3 is TGTGCCAGCAGTACGACCGGGACAGGGACACCGAACACTGAAGCTTTCTTT.

This clone showed up just once. V gene TRBV6-5 combines with J gene TRBJ2-3, with D unclear. Germline V gene data show CDR1 as MNHEY and CDR2 as SVGAGI. Trimming stripped 5 bases from V and 5 bases from J, with 11 bases between. The CDR3 sequence is 13 residues long. Written as DNA, the CDR3 is TGTGCCAGCAGTCCAAGACCTAGAGATACGCAGTATTTT. Amino acids: CASSPRPRDTQYF.

CDR3 sequence: CASSTRQGSTDTQYF. For the CDR3, the DNA is TGCGCCAGCAGTACCCGACAGGGAAGCACAGATACGCAGTATTTT. The rearrangement joins TRBV4-3 to TRBJ2-3, with 7 bases aligning to TRBD1. Germline-derived CDR1 and CDR2 are LGHNA and YSLEER. The CDR3 consists of 15 residues. J gave up 0 bases and V 6 bases, and 6 bases lay outside the gene matches.

Here the CDR3 DNA reads TGTGCCAGCAGCTCGAGACTAGCGGGGGACGACGAGCAGTACTTC. Its protein product is CASSSRLAGDDEQYF. V gene TRBV5-4 combines with J gene TRBJ2-5, with 12 bases lining up with TRBD2. The tail of the sequence fits TRBJ2-7 better, so the J call may be wrong. CDR3 length: 15 amino acids. Per germline, CDR1 SGHNT and CDR2 YYREEE (reference sequence).

The V call is TRBV5-6, the J call TRBJ1-5; D ambiguous. This CDR3 is built from 12 residues. The germline V and J ends were trimmed by 2 bases and 5 bases, with 5 bases remaining between them. Germline CDR1 reads SGHDT; CDR2 reads YYEEEE. The CDR3 region is CASSFGDQPQHF. The DNA of the CDR3 is TGTGCCAGCAGCTTTGGAGATCAGCCCCAGCATTTT.

The V and J genes are TRBV6-1 and TRBJ1-6; D is perhaps TRBD1 (5 bases). CDR3 size: 15 residues. The germline V and J ends were trimmed by 1 base and 7 bases, with 11 bases remaining between them. Germline loops: CDR1 MNHNS, CDR2 SASEGT. The CDR3 loop is CASSEVGAENSPLHF. As DNA, the CDR3 is TGTGCCAGCAGTGAAGTTGGGGCAGAGAATTCACCCCTCCACTTT.